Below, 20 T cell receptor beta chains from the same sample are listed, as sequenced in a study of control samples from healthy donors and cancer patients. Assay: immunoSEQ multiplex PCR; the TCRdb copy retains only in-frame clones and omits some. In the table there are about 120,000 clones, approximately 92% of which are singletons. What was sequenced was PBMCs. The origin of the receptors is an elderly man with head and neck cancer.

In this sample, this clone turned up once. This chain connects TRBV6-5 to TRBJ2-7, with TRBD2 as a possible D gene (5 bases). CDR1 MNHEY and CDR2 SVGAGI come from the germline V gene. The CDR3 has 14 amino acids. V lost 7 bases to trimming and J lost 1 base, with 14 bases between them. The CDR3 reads CASTQDWTSYEQYF. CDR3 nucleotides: TGTGCCAGCACCCAGGACTGGACTTCCTACGAGCAGTACTTC.

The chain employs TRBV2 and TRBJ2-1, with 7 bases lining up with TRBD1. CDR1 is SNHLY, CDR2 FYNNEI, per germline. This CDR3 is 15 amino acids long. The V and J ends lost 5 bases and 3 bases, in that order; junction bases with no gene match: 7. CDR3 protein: CASSPRDRLYNEQFF. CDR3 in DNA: TGTGCCAGCAGTCCGAGGGACAGACTCTACAATGAGCAGTTCTTC.

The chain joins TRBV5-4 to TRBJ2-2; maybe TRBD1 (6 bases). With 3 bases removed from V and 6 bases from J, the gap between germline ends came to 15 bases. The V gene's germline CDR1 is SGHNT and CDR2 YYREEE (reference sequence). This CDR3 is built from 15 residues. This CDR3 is CASSSEVGASGELFF. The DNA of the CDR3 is TGTGCCAGCAGCTCTGAAGTGGGGGCATCCGGGGAGCTGTTTTTT. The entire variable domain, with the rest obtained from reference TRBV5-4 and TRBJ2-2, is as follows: ETGVTQSPTHLIKTRGQQVTLRCSSQSGHNTVSWYQQALGQGPQFIFQYYREEENGRGNFPPRFSGLQFPNYSSELNVNALELDDSALYLCASSSEVGASGELFFGEGSRLTVL.

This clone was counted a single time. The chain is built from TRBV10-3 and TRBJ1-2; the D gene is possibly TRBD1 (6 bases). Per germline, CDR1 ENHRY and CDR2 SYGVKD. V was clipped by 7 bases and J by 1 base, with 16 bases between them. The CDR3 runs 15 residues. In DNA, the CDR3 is TGTGCCATCAATGGAAGAACAGGGAGTAACTATGGCTACACCTTC. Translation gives CAINGRTGSNYGYTF.

This CDR3 reads CASSRNNSPLHF. The CDR3 DNA sequence: TGTGCCAGCAGCAGGAATAATTCACCCCTCCACTTT. The chain carries TRBV21-1 and TRBJ1-6. TRBV21-1 represents a pseudogene. CDR3 length: 12 amino acids.

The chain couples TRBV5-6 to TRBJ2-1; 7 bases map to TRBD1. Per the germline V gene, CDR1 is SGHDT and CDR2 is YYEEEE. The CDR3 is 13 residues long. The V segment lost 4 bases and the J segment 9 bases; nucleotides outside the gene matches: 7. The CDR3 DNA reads TGTGCCAGCAGCCGGACAGGCCATGGTGAGCAGTTCTTC. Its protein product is CASSRTGHGEQFF.

CDR3 sequence (DNA): TGTGCCAGCCTTGCGGGAGTGGATACCGGGGAGCTGTTTTTT. This codes for CASLAGVDTGELFF. The chain has TRBV7-6 and TRBJ2-2; 7 positions agree with TRBD2. Germline CDR1 and CDR2: SGHVS and FNYEAQ. CDR3 length: 14 residues. J lost 5 bases, V lost 8 bases, and 8 bases had no gene match.

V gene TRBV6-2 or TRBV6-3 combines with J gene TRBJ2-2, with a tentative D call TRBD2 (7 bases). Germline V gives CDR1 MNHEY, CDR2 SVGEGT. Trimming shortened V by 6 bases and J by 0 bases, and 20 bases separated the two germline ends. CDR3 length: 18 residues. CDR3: CASSPPRGGRSNTGELFF. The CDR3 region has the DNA TGTGCCAGCAGCCCACCTAGGGGGGGCAGGTCGAACACCGGGGAGCTGTTTTTT.

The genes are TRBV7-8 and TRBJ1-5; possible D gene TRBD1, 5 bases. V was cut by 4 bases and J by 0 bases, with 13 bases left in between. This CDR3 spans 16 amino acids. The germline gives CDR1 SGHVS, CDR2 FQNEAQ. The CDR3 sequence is CASSSGASGSNQPQHF. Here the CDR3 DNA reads TGTGCCAGCAGCTCCGGGGCATCGGGTAGCAATCAGCCCCAGCATTTT.

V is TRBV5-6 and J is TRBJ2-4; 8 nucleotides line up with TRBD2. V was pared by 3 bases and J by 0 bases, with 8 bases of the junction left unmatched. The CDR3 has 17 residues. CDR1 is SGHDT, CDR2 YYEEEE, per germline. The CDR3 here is CASSSLGGGLAKNIQYF. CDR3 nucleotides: TGTGCCAGCAGCTCGCTAGGCGGGGGGCTAGCCAAAAACATTCAGTACTTC.

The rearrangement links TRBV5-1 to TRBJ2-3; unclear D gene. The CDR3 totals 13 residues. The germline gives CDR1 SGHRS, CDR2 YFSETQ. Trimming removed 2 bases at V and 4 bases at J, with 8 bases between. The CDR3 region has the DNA TGCGCCAGCAGCTTTCCTGGGGCAGATACGCAGTATTTT. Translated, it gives CASSFPGADTQYF.

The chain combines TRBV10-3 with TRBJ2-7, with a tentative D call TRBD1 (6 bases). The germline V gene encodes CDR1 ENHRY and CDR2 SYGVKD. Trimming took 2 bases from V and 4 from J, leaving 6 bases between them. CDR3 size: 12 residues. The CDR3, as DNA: TGTGCCATCAGTGAGACAGGGTACGAGCAGTACTTC. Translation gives CAISETGYEQYF.

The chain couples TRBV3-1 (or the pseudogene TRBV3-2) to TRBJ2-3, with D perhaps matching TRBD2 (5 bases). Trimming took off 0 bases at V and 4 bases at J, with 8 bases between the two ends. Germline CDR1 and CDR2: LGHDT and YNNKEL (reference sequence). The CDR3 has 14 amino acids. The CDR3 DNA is TGTGCCAGCAGCCAAGATCTAGCTCCAGATACGCAGTATTTT. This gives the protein CASSQDLAPDTQYF.

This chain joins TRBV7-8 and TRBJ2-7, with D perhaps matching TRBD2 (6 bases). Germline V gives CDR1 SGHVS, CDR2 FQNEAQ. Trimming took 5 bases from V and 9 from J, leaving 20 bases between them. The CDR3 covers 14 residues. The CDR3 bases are TGTGCCAGCAGCCCCCGGGACTTGATACGAGGGCAGTACTTC. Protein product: CASSPRDLIRGQYF.

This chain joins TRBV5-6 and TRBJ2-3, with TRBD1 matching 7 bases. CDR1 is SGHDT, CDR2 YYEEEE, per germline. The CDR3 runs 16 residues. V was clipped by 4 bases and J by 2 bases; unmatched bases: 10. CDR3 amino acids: CASSLMETGYTDTQYF. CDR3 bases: TGTGCCAGCAGCCTAATGGAGACAGGGTACACAGATACGCAGTATTTT.

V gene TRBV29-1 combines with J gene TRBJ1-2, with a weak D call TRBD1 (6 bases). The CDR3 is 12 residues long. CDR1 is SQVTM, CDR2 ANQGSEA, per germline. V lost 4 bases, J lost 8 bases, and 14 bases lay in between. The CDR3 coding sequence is TGCAGCGTTGGTGACAGGCCCCTAGGCTACACCTTC. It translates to CSVGDRPLGYTF.

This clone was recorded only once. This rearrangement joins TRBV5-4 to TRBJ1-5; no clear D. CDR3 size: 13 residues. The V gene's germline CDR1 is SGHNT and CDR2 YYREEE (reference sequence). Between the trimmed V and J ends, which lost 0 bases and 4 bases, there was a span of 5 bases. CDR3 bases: TGTGCCAGCAGCTTGGACTTTAATCAGCCCCAGCATTTT. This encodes CASSLDFNQPQHF.

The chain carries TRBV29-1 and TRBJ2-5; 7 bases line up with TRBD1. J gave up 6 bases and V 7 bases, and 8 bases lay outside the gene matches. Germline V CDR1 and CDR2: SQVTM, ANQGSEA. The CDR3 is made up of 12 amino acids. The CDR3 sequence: CSATTGRQTQYF. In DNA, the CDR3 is TGCAGCGCCACGACAGGGCGGCAGACCCAGTACTTC.

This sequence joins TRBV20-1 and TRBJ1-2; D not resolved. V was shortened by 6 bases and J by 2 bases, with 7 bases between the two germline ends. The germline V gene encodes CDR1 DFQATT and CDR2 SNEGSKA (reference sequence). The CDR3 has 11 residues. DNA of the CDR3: TGCAGTGCAGTGGTAAACTATGGCTACACCTTC. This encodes CSAVVNYGYTF.

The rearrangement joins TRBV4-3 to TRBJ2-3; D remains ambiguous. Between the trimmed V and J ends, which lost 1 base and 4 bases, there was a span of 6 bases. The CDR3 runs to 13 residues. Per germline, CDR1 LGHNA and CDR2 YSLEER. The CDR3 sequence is CASSQAFADTQYF. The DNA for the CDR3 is TGCGCCAGCAGCCAAGCTTTTGCAGATACGCAGTATTTT.